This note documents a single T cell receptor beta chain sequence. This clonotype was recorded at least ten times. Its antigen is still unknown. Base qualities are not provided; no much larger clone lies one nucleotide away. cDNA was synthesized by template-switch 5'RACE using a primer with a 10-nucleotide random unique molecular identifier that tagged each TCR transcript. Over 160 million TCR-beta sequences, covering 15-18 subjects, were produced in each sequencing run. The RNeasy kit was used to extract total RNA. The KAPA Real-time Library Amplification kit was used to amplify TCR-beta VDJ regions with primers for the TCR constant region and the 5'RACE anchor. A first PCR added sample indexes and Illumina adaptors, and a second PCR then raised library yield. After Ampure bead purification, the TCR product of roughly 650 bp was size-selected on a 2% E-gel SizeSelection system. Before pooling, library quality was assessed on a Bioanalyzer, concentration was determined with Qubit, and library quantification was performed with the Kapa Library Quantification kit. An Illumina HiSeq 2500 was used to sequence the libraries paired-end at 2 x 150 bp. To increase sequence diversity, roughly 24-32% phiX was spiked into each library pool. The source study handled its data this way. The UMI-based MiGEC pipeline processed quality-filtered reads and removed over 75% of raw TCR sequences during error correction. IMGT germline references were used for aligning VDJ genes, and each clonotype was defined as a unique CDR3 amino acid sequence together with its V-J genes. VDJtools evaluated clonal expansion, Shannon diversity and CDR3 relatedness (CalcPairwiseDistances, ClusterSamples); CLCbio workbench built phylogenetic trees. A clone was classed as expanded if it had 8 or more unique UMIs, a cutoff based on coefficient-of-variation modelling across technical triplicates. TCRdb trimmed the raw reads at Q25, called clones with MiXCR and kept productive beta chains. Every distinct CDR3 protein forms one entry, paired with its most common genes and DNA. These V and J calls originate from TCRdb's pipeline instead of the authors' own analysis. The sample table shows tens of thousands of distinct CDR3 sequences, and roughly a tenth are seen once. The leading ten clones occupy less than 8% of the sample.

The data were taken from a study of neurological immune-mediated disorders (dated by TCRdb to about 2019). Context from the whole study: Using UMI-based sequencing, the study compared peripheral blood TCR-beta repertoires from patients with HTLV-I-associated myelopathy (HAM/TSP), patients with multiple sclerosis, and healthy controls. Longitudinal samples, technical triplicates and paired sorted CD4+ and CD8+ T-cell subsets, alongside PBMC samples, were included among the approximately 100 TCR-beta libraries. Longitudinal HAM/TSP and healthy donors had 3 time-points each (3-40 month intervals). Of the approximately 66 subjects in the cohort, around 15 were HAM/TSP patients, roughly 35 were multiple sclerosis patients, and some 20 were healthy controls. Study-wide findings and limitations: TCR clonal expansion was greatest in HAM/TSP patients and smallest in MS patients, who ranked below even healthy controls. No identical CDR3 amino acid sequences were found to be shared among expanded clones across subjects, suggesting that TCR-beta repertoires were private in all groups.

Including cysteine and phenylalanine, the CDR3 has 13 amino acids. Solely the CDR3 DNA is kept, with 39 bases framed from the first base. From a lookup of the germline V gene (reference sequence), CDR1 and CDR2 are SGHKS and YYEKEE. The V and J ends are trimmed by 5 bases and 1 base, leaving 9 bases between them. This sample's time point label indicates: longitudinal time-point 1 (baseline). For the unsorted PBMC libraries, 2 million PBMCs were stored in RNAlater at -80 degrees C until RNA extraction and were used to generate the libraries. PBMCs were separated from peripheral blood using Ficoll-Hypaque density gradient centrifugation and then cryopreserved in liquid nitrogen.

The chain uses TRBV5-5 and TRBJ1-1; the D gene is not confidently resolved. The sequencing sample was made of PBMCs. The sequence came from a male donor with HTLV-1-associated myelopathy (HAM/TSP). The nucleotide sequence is TGTGCCAGCAGGACCGGGCCGAACACTGAAGCTTTCTTT. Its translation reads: CASRTGPNTEAFF. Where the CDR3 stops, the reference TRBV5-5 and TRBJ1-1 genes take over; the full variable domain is DAGVTQSPTHLIKTRGQQVTLRCSPISGHKSVSWYQQVLGQGPQFIFQYYEKEERGRGNFPDRFSARQFPNYSSELNVNALLLGDSALYLCASRTGPNTEAFFGQGTRLTVV.